This T cell receptor beta chain was identified in a study of Ad26.COV2.S vaccination and SARS-CoV-2 variants. As for the study in general: Ad26.COV2.S, an intramuscular injection, was given once or twice 56 days apart.

This sample's treatment: roughly 20 received Ad26.COV2.S at low or high dose, single or two shots; about 5 received placebo; per-sample allocation not given. Samples came from day 63 after the first vaccine or placebo injection. Clones were read by immunoSEQ multiplex PCR, and TCRdb kept only the in-frame ones, dropping some. The profile shows roughly 420,000 clones, 88% of them singletons. The clonotype originates from a person between 18 and 65 years old who received the Ad26.COV2.S COVID-19 vaccine or a placebo. The sequenced sample was peripheral blood, obtained in a trial of Ad26.COV2.S vaccine versus placebo.

For the CDR3, the DNA is TGCGCCAGCAGCCGCAAAAATGCCGGGGAGCTGTTTTTT. It specifies CASSRKNAGELFF. The chain has TRBV4-1 and TRBJ2-2; D is undetermined. This CDR3 region has 13 residues. Germline loops: CDR1 MGHRA, CDR2 YSYEKL. V shed 4 bases and J shed 6 bases, with 9 bases lying between them.